Detailed here is one T cell receptor beta chain. Its cognate antigen is unknown. The data stem from a study of cytomegalovirus exposure and HLA in healthy donors. Study details: Genotyping showed around 81% of roughly 400 donors falling in the Caucasian-associated ancestry cluster.

Overall study findings and caveats: Later analysis reportedly placed an Asian-associated ancestry cluster below the roughly 600-donor mean in N-insertions.

V lost 4 bases to trimming and J lost 4 bases, with 11 bases between them. Per germline, CDR1 SEHNR and CDR2 FQNEAQ (reference sequence). The CDR3 runs to 14 residues. The PCR used 60 Vbeta and 13 Jbeta primers. Sequenced by immunoSEQ multiplex PCR; TCRdb stores in-frame clones only, minus some. The table lists about 130,000 clones, about 76% of them singletons. Sequencing was done on a sample of PBMCs. The sequence derives from a man between 18 and 29 years old in good health and CMV-seronegative. The chain combines TRBV7-9 with TRBJ1-5; D remains unclear. The CDR3 coding sequence is TGTGCCAGCAGCTCCTCCAGTTTGAATCAGCCCCAGCATTTT. It translates to CASSSSSLNQPQHF.